The rows below give T cell receptor beta chains drawn from one sample of a study of persistence of HIV-infected CD4 T cells. The table came from immunoSEQ multiplex PCR; TCRdb's copy has only in-frame clones and leaves some out. The sample contains about 32,000 clones, approximately 70% of which appear only once. The antigens of these receptors remain unknown. The specimen comprised CD4+ T cells sorted from PBMCs after roughly 18-hour stimulation, sampled from a patient who received antiretroviral therapy. These receptors came from an adult man with HIV who was CMV-seropositive. Each CDR3 is given with its conserved first and last residue. A D gene is named only where the DNA matches it firmly. Size is omitted from some rows. Given values are once, few, many or a class for expanded clones.

abundance: -; v_gene: TRBV19; len: 15; d_gene: -; j_gene: TRBJ1-2; CDR3aa: CASSISGRGDYGYTF; CDR3nt: TGTGCCAGTAGTATCTCGGGGAGGGGAGACTATGGCTACACCTTC
abundance: -; v_gene: TRBV6-5; len: 15; d_gene: TRBD1; j_gene: TRBJ2-2; CDR3aa: CASHLGQGGTGELFF; CDR3nt: TGTGCCAGCCACTTAGGACAGGGGGGCACCGGGGAGCTGTTTTTT
abundance: -; v_gene: TRBV6-6; len: 14; d_gene: TRBD1; j_gene: TRBJ1-5; CDR3aa: CAISFRGREQPQHF; CDR3nt: TGTGCCATCTCTTTCAGGGGGCGCGAACAGCCCCAGCATTTT
abundance: -; v_gene: TRBV28; len: 16; d_gene: TRBD1; j_gene: TRBJ1-3; CDR3aa: CASSFLGRGSGNTIYF; CDR3nt: TGTGCCAGCAGTTTTCTGGGCAGGGGGTCTGGAAACACCATATATTTT
abundance: -; v_gene: TRBV6-5; len: 13; d_gene: -; j_gene: TRBJ2-7; CDR3aa: CASSYSPEYEQYF; CDR3nt: TGTGCCAGCAGTTACTCGCCGGAGTACGAGCAGTACTTC
abundance: few; v_gene: TRBV7-2; len: 15; d_gene: TRBD1; j_gene: TRBJ1-2; CDR3aa: CASSPLVGGIRGYTF; CDR3nt: TGTGCCAGCAGCCCTTTGGTAGGGGGCATACGTGGCTACACCTTC
abundance: once; v_gene: TRBV3-1/TRBV3-2; len: 16; d_gene: -; j_gene: TRBJ2-3; CDR3aa: CASSQAWGGPTDTQYF; CDR3nt: TGTGCCAGCAGCCAAGCTTGGGGGGGCCCCACAGATACGCAGTATTTT
abundance: few; v_gene: TRBV4-1; len: 16; d_gene: -; j_gene: TRBJ1-1; CDR3aa: CASSQDRSNMNTEAFF; CDR3nt: TGCGCCAGCAGCCAAGATCGAAGCAACATGAACACTGAAGCTTTCTTT
abundance: -; v_gene: TRBV5-1; len: 17; d_gene: TRBD1; j_gene: TRBJ2-2; CDR3aa: CASSLGSDRGHTGELFF; CDR3nt: TGCGCCAGCAGCTTGGGGAGCGACAGGGGGCACACCGGGGAGCTGTTTTTT
abundance: -; v_gene: TRBV5-1; len: 15; d_gene: TRBD1; j_gene: TRBJ1-1; CDR3aa: CASSLYRGSDTEAFF; CDR3nt: TGCGCCAGCAGCCTTTACAGGGGCAGCGACACTGAAGCTTTCTTT
abundance: -; v_gene: TRBV28; len: 15; d_gene: -; j_gene: TRBJ2-2; CDR3aa: CASSLTGIKSGELFF; CDR3nt: TGTGCCAGCAGTTTGACGGGGATTAAGAGCGGGGAGCTGTTTTTT
abundance: -; v_gene: TRBV4-2; len: 15; d_gene: TRBD1; j_gene: TRBJ2-7; CDR3aa: CASSPGQGARYEQYF; CDR3nt: TGTGCCAGCAGCCCGGGACAGGGGGCAAGGTACGAGCAGTACTTC
abundance: -; v_gene: TRBV9; len: 14; d_gene: -; j_gene: TRBJ1-6; CDR3aa: CASSVENEGAPLHF; CDR3nt: TGTGCCAGCAGCGTAGAAAATGAAGGAGCACCCCTCCACTTT
abundance: -; v_gene: TRBV11-2; len: 16; d_gene: TRBD2; j_gene: TRBJ2-2; CDR3aa: CASSSSGGVNTGELFF; CDR3nt: TGTGCCAGCAGCTCTAGCGGGGGGGTGAACACCGGGGAGCTGTTTTTT
abundance: -; v_gene: TRBV5-1; len: 13; d_gene: -; j_gene: TRBJ1-1; CDR3aa: CASSFPDGTEAFF; CDR3nt: TGCGCCAGCAGCTTCCCCGACGGCACTGAAGCTTTCTTT
abundance: -; v_gene: TRBV12-3/TRBV12-4; len: 12; d_gene: -; j_gene: TRBJ2-3; CDR3aa: CASSLWLGTQYF; CDR3nt: TGTGCCAGCAGTTTATGGCTAGGGACGCAGTATTTT
abundance: -; v_gene: TRBV4-1; len: 16; d_gene: -; j_gene: TRBJ2-1; CDR3aa: CASSQAGTGNYNEQFF; CDR3nt: TGCGCCAGCAGCCAAGCCGGGACGGGGAATTACAATGAGCAGTTCTTC
abundance: once; v_gene: TRBV6-5; len: 15; d_gene: -; j_gene: TRBJ1-2; CDR3aa: CASRESGRVNYGYTF; CDR3nt: TGTGCCAGCAGAGAGTCCGGCCGAGTTAACTATGGCTACACCTTC